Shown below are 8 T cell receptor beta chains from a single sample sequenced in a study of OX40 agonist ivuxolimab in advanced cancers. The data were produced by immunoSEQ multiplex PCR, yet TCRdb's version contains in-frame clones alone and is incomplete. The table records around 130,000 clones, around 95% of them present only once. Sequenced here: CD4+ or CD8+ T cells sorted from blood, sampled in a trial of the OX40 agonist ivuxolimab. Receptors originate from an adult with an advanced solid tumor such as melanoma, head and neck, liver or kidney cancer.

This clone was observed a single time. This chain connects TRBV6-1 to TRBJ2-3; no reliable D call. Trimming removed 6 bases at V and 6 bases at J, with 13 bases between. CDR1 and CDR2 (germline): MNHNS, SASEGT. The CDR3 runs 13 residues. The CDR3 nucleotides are TGTGCCAGCAGCCCGAACTCTTTGGATACGCAGTATTTT. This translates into CASSPNSLDTQYF.

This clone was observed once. The DNA of the CDR3 is TGTGCCAGCTCGCTGTCCGTCACAGGGGGCCAAGAGACCCAGTACTTC. This encodes CASSLSVTGGQETQYF. This sequence joins TRBV18 and TRBJ2-5, with 8 bases identical to TRBD1. V lost 6 bases and J lost 1; bases outside the gene matches: 10. The CDR3 is 16 residues long. Germline V gives CDR1 KGHSH, CDR2 LQKENI.

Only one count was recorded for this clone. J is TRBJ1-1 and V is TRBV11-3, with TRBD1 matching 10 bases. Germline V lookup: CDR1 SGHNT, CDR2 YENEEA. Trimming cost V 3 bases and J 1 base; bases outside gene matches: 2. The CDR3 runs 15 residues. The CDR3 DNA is TGTGCCAGCAGCTTTCGGGACAGGGGGAACACTGAAGCTTTCTTT. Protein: CASSFRDRGNTEAFF.

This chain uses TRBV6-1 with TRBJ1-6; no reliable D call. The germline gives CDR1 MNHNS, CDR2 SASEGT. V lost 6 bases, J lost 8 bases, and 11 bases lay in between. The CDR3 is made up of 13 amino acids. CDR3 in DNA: TGTGCCAGCAGCTTGAAAAATGATTCACCCCTCCACTTT. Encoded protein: CASSLKNDSPLHF.

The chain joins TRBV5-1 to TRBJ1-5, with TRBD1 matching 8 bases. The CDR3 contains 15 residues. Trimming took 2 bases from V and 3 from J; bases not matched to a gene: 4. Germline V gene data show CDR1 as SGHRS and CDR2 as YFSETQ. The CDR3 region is CASSLSGGNNQPQHF. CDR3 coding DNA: TGCGCCAGCAGCTTATCAGGGGGCAACAATCAGCCCCAGCATTTT.

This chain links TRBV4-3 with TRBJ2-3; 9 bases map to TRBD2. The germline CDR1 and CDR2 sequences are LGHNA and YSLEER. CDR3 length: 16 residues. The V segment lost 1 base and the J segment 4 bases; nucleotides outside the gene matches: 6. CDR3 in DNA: TGCGCCAGCAGCCAAGCCGCTAGCGGGACCCCAGATACGCAGTATTTT. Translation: CASSQAASGTPDTQYF.

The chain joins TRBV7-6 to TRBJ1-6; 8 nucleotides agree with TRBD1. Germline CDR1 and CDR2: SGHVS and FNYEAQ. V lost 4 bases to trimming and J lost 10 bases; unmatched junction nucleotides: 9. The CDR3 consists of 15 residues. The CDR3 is CASSSPGQGRSPLHF. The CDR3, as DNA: TGTGCCAGCAGCTCCCCAGGACAGGGACGATCACCCCTCCACTTT.

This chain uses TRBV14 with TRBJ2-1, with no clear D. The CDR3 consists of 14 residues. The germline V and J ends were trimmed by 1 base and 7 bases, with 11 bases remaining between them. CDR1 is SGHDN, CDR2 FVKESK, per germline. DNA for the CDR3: TGTGCCAGCAGCCAAGTTAGGGTAAGGAATGAGCAGTTCTTC. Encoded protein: CASSQVRVRNEQFF.